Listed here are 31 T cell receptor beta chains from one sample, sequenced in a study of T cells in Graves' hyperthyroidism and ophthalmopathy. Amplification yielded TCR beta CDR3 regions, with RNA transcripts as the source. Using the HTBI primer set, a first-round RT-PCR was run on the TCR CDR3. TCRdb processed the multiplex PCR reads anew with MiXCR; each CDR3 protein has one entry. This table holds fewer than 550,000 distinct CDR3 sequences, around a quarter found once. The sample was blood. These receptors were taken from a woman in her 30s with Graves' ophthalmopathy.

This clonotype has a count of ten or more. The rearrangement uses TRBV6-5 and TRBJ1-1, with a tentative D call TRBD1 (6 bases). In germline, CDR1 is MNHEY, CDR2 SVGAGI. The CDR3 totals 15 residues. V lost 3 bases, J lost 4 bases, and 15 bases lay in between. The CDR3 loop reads CASSYWARGGTEAFF. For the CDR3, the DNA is TGTGCCAGCAGTTATTGGGCCAGGGGTGGCACTGAAGCTTTCTTT.

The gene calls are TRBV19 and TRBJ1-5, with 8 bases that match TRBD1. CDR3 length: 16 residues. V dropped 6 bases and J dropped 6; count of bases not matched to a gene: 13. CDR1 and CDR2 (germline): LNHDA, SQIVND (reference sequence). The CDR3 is CASSSGQGRFGQPQHF. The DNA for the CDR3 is TGTGCCAGTAGCAGCGGACAGGGCCGGTTCGGTCAGCCCCAGCATTTT.

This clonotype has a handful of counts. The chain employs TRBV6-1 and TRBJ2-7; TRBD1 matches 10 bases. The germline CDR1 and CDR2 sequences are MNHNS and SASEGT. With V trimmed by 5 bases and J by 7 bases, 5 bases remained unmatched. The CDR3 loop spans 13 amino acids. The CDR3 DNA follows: TGTGCCAGCAGTAGACAGGGGGCGCTTGAGCAGTACTTC. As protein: CASSRQGALEQYF.

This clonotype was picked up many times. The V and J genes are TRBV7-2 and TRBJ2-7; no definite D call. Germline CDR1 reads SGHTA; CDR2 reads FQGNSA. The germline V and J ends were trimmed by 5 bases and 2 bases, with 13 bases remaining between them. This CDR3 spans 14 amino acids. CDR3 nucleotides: TGTGCCAGCAGCCCCGCTATTGGGGCCTACGAGCAGTACTTC. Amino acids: CASSPAIGAYEQYF. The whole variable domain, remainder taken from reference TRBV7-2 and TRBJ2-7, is GAGVSQSPSNKVTEKGKDVELRCDPISGHTALYWYRQSLGQGLEFLIYFQGNSAPDKSGLPSDRFSAERTGGSVSTLTIQRTQQEDSAVYLCASSPAIGAYEQYFGPGTRLTVT.

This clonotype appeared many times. The CDR3 DNA is TGCAGTGCTCCACGGGGGGTGAACACTGAAGCTTTCTTT. Its protein product is CSAPRGVNTEAFF. The chain employs TRBV20-1 and TRBJ1-1, with D maybe TRBD1 (5 bases). The CDR3 has 13 amino acids. Germline CDR1 DFQATT, CDR2 SNEGSKA (reference sequence). Trimming pared 5 bases from V and 0 bases from J, leaving 10 bases between.

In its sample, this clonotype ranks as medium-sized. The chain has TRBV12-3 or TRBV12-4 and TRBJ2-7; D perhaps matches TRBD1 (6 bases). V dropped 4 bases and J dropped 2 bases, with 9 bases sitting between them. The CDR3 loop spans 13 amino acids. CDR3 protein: CASSYTGTYEQYF. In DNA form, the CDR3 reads TGTGCCAGCAGTTACACAGGGACCTACGAGCAGTACTTC.

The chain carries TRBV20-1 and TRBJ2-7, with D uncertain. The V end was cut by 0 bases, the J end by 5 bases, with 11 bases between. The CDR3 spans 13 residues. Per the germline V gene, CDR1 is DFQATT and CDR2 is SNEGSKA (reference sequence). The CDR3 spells CSARDGLRHEQYF. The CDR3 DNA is TGCAGTGCTAGAGATGGCCTTAGGCACGAGCAGTACTTC.

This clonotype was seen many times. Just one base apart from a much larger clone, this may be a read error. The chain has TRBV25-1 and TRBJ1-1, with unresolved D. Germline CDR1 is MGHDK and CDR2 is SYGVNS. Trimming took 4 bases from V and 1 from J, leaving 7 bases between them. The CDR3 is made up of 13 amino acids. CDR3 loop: CASSAAGNTEAFF. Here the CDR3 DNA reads TGTGCCAGCAGTGCCGCGGGGAACACTGAAGCTTTCTTT.

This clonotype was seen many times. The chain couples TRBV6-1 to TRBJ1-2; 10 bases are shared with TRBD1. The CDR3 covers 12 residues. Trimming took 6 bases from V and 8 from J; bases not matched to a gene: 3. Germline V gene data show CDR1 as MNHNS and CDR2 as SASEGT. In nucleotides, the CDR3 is TGTGCCAGCAGCGGGACAGGGGCCGGCTACACCTTC. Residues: CASSGTGAGYTF.

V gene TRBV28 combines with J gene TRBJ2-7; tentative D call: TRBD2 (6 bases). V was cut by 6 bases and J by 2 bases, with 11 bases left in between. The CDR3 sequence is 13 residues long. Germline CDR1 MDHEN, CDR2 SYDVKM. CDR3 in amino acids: CASSRAGTYEQYF. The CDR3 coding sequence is TGTGCCAGCAGCCGGGCGGGAACCTACGAGCAGTACTTC.

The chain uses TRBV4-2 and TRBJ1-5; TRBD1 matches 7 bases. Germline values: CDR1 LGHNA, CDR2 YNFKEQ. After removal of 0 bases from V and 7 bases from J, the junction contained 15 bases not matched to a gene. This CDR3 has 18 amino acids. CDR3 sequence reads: CASSQDLGGGTPRQPQHF. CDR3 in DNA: TGTGCCAGCAGCCAAGATTTAGGGGGCGGGACACCCAGACAGCCCCAGCATTTT.

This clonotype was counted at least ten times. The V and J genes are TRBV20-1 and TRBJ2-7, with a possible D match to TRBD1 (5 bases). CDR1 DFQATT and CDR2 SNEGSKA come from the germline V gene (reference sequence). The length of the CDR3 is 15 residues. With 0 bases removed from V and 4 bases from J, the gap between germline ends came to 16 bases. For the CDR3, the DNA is TGCAGTGCTAGAGATTTTGGGGCGGAAATATACGAGCAGTACTTC. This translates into CSARDFGAEIYEQYF.

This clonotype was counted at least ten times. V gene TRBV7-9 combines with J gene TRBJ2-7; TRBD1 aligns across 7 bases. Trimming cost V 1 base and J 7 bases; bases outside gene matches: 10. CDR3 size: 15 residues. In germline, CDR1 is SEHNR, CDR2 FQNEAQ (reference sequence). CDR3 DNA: TGTGCCAGCAGCTTAGTAGGCAGGGGGTCAGAGGAGCAGTACTTC. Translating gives CASSLVGRGSEEQYF.

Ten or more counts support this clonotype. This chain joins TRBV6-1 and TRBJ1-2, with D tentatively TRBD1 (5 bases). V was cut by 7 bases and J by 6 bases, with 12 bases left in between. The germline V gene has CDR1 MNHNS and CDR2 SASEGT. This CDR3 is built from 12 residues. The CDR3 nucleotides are TGTGCCAGCACCCGATGGGGGGATGGCTACACCTTC. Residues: CASTRWGDGYTF.

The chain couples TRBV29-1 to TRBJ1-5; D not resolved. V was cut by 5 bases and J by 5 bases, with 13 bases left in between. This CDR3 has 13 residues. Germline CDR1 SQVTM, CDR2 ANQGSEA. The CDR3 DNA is TGCAGCGTTTCTGGGCAGGCCGATCAGCCCCAGCATTTT. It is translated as CSVSGQADQPQHF.

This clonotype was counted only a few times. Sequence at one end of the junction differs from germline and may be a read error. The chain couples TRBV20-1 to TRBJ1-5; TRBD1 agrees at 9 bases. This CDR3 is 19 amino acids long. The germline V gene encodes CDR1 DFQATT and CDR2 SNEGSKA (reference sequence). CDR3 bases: TGCAGTGCGAGAGGGGGACAGGGAGGGATTACGGGGAGCAATCAGCCCCAGCATTTT. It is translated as CSARGGQGGITGSNQPQHF.

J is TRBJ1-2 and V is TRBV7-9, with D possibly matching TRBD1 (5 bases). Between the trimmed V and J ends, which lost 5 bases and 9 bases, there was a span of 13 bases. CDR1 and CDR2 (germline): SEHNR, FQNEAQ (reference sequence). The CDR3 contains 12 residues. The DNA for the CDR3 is TGTGCCAGCAGCCTGGGGGAAATGAGCTACACCTTC. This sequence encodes CASSLGEMSYTF.

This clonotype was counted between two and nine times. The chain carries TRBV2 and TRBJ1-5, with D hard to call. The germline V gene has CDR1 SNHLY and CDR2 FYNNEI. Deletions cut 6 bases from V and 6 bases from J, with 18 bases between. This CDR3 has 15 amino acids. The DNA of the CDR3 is TGTGCCAGCAGACCCGACGGGCAGGCAGGTCAGCCCCAGCATTTT. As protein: CASRPDGQAGQPQHF.

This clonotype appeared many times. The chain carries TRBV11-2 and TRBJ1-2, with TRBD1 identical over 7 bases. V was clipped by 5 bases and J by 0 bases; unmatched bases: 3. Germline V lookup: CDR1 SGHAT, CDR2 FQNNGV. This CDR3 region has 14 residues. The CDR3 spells CASSKTGTNYGYTF. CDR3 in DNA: TGTGCCAGCAGCAAGACAGGGACTAACTATGGCTACACCTTC. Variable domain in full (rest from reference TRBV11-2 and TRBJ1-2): EAGVAQSPRYKIIEKRQSVAFWCNPISGHATLYWYQQILGQGPKLLIQFQNNGVVDDSQLPKDRFSAERLKGVDSTLKIQPAKLEDSAVYLCASSKTGTNYGYTFGSGTRLTVV.

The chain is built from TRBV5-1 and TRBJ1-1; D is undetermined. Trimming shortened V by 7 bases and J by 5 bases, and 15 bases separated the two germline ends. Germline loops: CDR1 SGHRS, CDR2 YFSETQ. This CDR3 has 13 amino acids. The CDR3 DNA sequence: TGCGCCAGCGGAATTAACTTGGGGACTGAAGCTTTCTTT. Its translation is CASGINLGTEAFF.

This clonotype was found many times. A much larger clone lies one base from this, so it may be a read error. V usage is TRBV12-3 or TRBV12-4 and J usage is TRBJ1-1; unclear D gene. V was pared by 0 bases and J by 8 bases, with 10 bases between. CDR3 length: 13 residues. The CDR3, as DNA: TGTGCCAGCAGTTTAGCGCCGAACCCGGAAGCTTTCTTT. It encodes CASSLAPNPEAFF.

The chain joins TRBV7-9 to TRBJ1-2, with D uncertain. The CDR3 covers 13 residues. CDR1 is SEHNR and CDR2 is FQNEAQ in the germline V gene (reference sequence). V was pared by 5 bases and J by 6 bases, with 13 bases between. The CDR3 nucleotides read TGTGCCAGCAGCCCTGGTCGCAATGATGGCTACACCTTC. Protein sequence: CASSPGRNDGYTF.

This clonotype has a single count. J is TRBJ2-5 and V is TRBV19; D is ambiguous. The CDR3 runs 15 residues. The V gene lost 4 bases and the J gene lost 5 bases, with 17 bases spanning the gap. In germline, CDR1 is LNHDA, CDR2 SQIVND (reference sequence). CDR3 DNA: TGTGCCAGTAGTACCAAGGGCCCACCCCACGAGACCCAGTACTTC. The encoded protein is CASSTKGPPHETQYF.

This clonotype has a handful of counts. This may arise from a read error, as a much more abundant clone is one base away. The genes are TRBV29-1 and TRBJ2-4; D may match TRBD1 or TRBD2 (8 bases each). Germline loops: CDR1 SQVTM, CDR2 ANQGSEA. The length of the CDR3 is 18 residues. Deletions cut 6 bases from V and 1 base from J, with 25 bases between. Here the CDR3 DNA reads TGCAGCGTCACAGGGGGACTATCGGGGGGGAATGCCAAAAACATTCAGTACTTC. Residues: CSVTGGLSGGNAKNIQYF.

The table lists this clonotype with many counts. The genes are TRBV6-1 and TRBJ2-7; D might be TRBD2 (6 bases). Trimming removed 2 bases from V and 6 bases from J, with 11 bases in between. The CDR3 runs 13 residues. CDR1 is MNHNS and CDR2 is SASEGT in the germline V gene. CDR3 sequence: CASSEQWGVEQYF. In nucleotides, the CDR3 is TGTGCCAGCAGTGAACAATGGGGGGTCGAGCAGTACTTC.

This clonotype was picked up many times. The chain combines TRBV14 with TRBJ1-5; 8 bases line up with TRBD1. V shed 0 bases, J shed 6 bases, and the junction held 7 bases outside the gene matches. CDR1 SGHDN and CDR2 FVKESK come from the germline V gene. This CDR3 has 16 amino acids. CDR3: CASSQEGQGAGQPQHF. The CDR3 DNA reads TGTGCCAGCAGCCAAGAAGGGCAGGGGGCGGGTCAGCCCCAGCATTTT. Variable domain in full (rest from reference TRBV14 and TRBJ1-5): EAGVTQFPSHSVIEKGQTVTLRCDPISGHDNLYWYRRVMGKEIKFLLHFVKESKQDESGMPNNRFLAERTGGTYSTLKVQPAELEDSGVYFCASSQEGQGAGQPQHFGDGTRLSIL.

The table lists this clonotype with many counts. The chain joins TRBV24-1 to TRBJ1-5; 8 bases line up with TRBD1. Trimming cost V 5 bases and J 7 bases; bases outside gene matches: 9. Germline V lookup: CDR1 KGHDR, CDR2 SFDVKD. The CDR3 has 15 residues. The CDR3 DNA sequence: TGTGCCACCAGTGCTACAGGGGGAGTTCGGCAGCCCCAGCATTTT. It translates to CATSATGGVRQPQHF.

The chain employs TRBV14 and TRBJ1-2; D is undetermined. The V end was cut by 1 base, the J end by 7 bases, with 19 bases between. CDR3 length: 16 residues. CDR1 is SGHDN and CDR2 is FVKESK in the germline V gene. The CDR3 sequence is CASSQGRIPTLSGYTF. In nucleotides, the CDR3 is TGTGCCAGCAGCCAAGGGCGGATCCCCACCCTTTCTGGCTACACCTTC.

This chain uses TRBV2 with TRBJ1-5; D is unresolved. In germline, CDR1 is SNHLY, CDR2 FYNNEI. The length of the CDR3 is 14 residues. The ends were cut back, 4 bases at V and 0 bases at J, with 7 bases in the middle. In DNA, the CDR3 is TGTGCCAGCAGTGCTGTTAATAGCAATCAGCCCCAGCATTTT. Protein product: CASSAVNSNQPQHF.

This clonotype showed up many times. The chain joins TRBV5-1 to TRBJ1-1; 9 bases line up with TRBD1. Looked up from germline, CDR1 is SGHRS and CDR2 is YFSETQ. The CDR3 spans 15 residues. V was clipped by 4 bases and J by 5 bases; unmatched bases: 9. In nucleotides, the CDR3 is TGCGCCAGCAGCAGGGACAGGGTCGGAGATACTGAAGCTTTCTTT. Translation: CASSRDRVGDTEAFF.

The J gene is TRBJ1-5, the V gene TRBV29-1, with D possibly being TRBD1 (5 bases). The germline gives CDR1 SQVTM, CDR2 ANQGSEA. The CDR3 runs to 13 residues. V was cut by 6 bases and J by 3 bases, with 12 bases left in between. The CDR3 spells CSVLDSINQPQHF. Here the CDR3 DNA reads TGCAGCGTCCTAGACAGTATCAATCAGCCCCAGCATTTT.